This T cell receptor (beta chain) derives from a study of cytomegalovirus exposure and HLA in healthy donors. Overall study context: About 82 million unique TCRs from HLA-typed donors were held in an early release of data.

This clone was detected a few times. Its matching antigen is unknown. Study-level results: In a later analysis, donors in an Asian-associated ancestry cluster reportedly had fewer N-insertions in productive TCRs than the cohort mean.

A multiplex PCR was run with 60 Vbeta primers and 13 Jbeta primers. Clones were read by immunoSEQ multiplex PCR, and TCRdb kept only the in-frame ones, dropping some. In the table there are some 140,000 clones, roughly 76% of which are singletons. The receptor's source is a woman in her thirties or forties in good health and CMV-seronegative. Sequenced sample: PBMCs.

The CDR3 DNA reads TGCGCCAGCAGCCAAACGGGGGTGAACACTGAAGCTTTCTTT. Residues: CASSQTGVNTEAFF. The chain recombines TRBV4-1 with TRBJ1-1; tentative D call: TRBD1 (5 bases). This CDR3 region has 14 residues. V was pared by 2 bases and J by 0 bases, with 7 bases between. CDR1 MGHRA and CDR2 YSYEKL come from the germline V gene.